The rows below give T cell receptor beta chains drawn from one sample of a study of regulatory T cells in long-lasting Graves disease. One entry per CDR3 protein, called by TCRdb with MiXCR from the multiplex PCR reads. Of about 660,000 distinct CDR3 sequences listed, roughly 30% were seen once; the top ten hold around 42%. The source material was peripheral blood mononuclear cells (PBMCs), sampled when the disease was refractory, from a patient treated with antithyroid drugs. All receptors come from a female donor with Graves disease. CDR3s include the opening cysteine and the closing phenylalanine or tryptophan. A D gene is named only where the DNA matches it firmly. Some rows mark clone size as missing; the rest say once, few, many or name a class of expanded clone.

d_call: NA; j_call: TRBJ1-2; clone_size: NA; v_call: TRBV6-9; cdr3_nt: TGTGCCAGCAGTTACGTGGGCAGTGATGGCTATGGCTACACCTTC; cdr3_aa: CASSYVGSDGYGYTF
d_call: NA; j_call: TRBJ1-1; clone_size: few; v_call: TRBV6-1; cdr3_nt: TGTGCCAGCAGGGGGGTAATATCGGAGAACACTGAAGCTTTCTTT; cdr3_aa: CASRGVISENTEAFF
d_call: TRBD1; j_call: TRBJ1-2; clone_size: few; v_call: TRBV19; cdr3_nt: TGTGCCAGTAGTGTTCGACAGGGAGTCGGCTACACCTTC; cdr3_aa: CASSVRQGVGYTF
d_call: TRBD1; j_call: TRBJ1-2; clone_size: few; v_call: TRBV25-1; cdr3_nt: TGTGCCAGCAGGGACAGGGTCCATGGCTACACCTTC; cdr3_aa: CASRDRVHGYTF
d_call: TRBD1; j_call: TRBJ2-7; clone_size: NA; v_call: TRBV11-2; cdr3_nt: TGTGCCAGCAGCCCCGGGACAGGGGGGAGATCTGCCCTAACCTTTTACGGGCAGTACTTC; cdr3_aa: CASSPGTGGRSALTFYGQYF
d_call: NA; j_call: TRBJ1-4; clone_size: many; v_call: TRBV30; cdr3_nt: TGTGCCTGGAGTAGACGGGCAACTAATGAAAAACTGTTTTTT; cdr3_aa: CAWSRRATNEKLFF
d_call: NA; j_call: TRBJ1-5; clone_size: NA; v_call: TRBV11-2; cdr3_nt: TGTGCCAGCAGCACCGGGTCCCCCCTCAATCAGCCCCAGCATTTT; cdr3_aa: CASSTGSPLNQPQHF
d_call: NA; j_call: TRBJ1-2; clone_size: NA; v_call: TRBV27; cdr3_nt: TGTGCCAGCAGCTCCAGCGGGACACCCCTCGATGGCTACACCTTC; cdr3_aa: CASSSSGTPLDGYTF
d_call: TRBD2; j_call: TRBJ2-7; clone_size: NA; v_call: TRBV12-3/TRBV12-4; cdr3_nt: TGTGCCAGCAGCCTCCTCCGAGCGGGAGGATCCTACGAGCAGTACTTC; cdr3_aa: CASSLLRAGGSYEQYF
d_call: NA; j_call: TRBJ2-2; clone_size: few; v_call: TRBV6-1; cdr3_nt: TGTGCCAGCAGTGCCCTACCTTCCGGGGAGCTGTTTTTT; cdr3_aa: CASSALPSGELFF
d_call: TRBD1; j_call: TRBJ2-2; clone_size: NA; v_call: TRBV12-3/TRBV12-4; cdr3_nt: TGTGCCAGCAGTTTTAGGGGGCGCGGGGAGCTGTTTTTT; cdr3_aa: CASSFRGRGELFF
d_call: NA; j_call: TRBJ1-5; clone_size: few; v_call: TRBV6-5; cdr3_nt: TGTGCCAGCAGTTACTCTGAGAATCAGCCCCAGCATTTT; cdr3_aa: CASSYSENQPQHF
d_call: NA; j_call: TRBJ2-1; clone_size: many; v_call: TRBV12-3/TRBV12-4; cdr3_nt: TGTGCCAGCAGTTTTTCATTGAACAATGAGCAGTTCTTC; cdr3_aa: CASSFSLNNEQFF
d_call: TRBD2; j_call: TRBJ2-7; clone_size: many; v_call: TRBV12-3/TRBV12-4; cdr3_nt: TGTGCCAGCAGTAGGAGCGGGAGAAAATACGAGCAGTACTTC; cdr3_aa: CASSRSGRKYEQYF
d_call: TRBD1; j_call: TRBJ1-2; clone_size: few; v_call: TRBV20-1; cdr3_nt: TGCAGTGCTGGGTTTACAGGGGACTATGGCTACACCTTC; cdr3_aa: CSAGFTGDYGYTF
d_call: NA; j_call: TRBJ1-6; clone_size: NA; v_call: TRBV12-3/TRBV12-4; cdr3_nt: TGTGCCAGCAGCCTAACAGGGCTGGGTAATTCACCCCTCCACTTT; cdr3_aa: CASSLTGLGNSPLHF
d_call: NA; j_call: TRBJ1-4; clone_size: many; v_call: TRBV12-3/TRBV12-4; cdr3_nt: TGTGCCAGCAGCTTTAGGGGCATCAGCGAAAAACTGTTTTTT; cdr3_aa: CASSFRGISEKLFF
d_call: NA; j_call: TRBJ2-7; clone_size: NA; v_call: TRBV10-1; cdr3_nt: TGCGCCAGCAGTGAGTTGAAGGGTGAGGGTACGGAGAGCGAGCAGTACTTC; cdr3_aa: CASSELKGEGTESEQYF
d_call: TRBD1; j_call: TRBJ1-1; clone_size: NA; v_call: TRBV7-9; cdr3_nt: TGTGCCAGCAGCCCCGGACAGGGCGGTATGAACACTGAAGCTTTCTTT; cdr3_aa: CASSPGQGGMNTEAFF
d_call: NA; j_call: TRBJ2-2; clone_size: NA; v_call: TRBV5-6; cdr3_nt: TGTGCCAGCAGCTTGTCCCAGGGGCCCGGGGAGCTGTTTTTT; cdr3_aa: CASSLSQGPGELFF
d_call: NA; j_call: TRBJ1-2; clone_size: NA; v_call: TRBV6-1; cdr3_nt: TGTGCCAGCAGTGAAAAGCGGGAGGGGCATGGCTACACCTTC; cdr3_aa: CASSEKREGHGYTF
d_call: NA; j_call: TRBJ1-5; clone_size: few; v_call: TRBV9; cdr3_nt: TGTGCCAGCAGCGTAGGACAGATCAATCAGCCCCAGCATTTT; cdr3_aa: CASSVGQINQPQHF
d_call: TRBD1; j_call: TRBJ1-2; clone_size: NA; v_call: TRBV4-1; cdr3_nt: TGCGCCAGCAGCCAAAGGACAGGAACTAACTATGGCTACACCTTC; cdr3_aa: CASSQRTGTNYGYTF
d_call: TRBD1; j_call: TRBJ1-1; clone_size: NA; v_call: TRBV30; cdr3_nt: TGTGCCTGGGGGACAGGGCACACTGAAGCTTTCTTT; cdr3_aa: CAWGTGHTEAFF
d_call: NA; j_call: TRBJ2-7; clone_size: few; v_call: TRBV20-1; cdr3_nt: TGCAGTGCTAGTTATGGGCGGGATGACGAGCAGTACTTC; cdr3_aa: CSASYGRDDEQYF
d_call: NA; j_call: TRBJ2-7; clone_size: NA; v_call: TRBV5-1; cdr3_nt: TGCGCCAGCAGCTTGGAAGTTGGGAGGATCGGGCTGTACGAGCAGTACTTC; cdr3_aa: CASSLEVGRIGLYEQYF
d_call: TRBD1; j_call: TRBJ2-7; clone_size: few; v_call: TRBV5-1; cdr3_nt: TGCGCCAGCAGCAAGGGGGCTGAGGCCTACGAGCAGTACTTC; cdr3_aa: CASSKGAEAYEQYF
d_call: TRBD1; j_call: TRBJ1-5; clone_size: few; v_call: TRBV24-1; cdr3_nt: TGTGCCACCAGTGATACAGGGGCAAGTCAGCCCCAGCATTTT; cdr3_aa: CATSDTGASQPQHF
d_call: TRBD1; j_call: TRBJ1-6; clone_size: NA; v_call: TRBV5-1; cdr3_nt: TGCGCCAGCAGCCGATCGACAGGGCAGAATTCACCCCTCCACTTT; cdr3_aa: CASSRSTGQNSPLHF
d_call: TRBD1; j_call: TRBJ1-5; clone_size: NA; v_call: TRBV11-2; cdr3_nt: TGTGCCAGCAGCTTAGAAGGGGGCAAGAATCAGCCCCAGCATTTT; cdr3_aa: CASSLEGGKNQPQHF